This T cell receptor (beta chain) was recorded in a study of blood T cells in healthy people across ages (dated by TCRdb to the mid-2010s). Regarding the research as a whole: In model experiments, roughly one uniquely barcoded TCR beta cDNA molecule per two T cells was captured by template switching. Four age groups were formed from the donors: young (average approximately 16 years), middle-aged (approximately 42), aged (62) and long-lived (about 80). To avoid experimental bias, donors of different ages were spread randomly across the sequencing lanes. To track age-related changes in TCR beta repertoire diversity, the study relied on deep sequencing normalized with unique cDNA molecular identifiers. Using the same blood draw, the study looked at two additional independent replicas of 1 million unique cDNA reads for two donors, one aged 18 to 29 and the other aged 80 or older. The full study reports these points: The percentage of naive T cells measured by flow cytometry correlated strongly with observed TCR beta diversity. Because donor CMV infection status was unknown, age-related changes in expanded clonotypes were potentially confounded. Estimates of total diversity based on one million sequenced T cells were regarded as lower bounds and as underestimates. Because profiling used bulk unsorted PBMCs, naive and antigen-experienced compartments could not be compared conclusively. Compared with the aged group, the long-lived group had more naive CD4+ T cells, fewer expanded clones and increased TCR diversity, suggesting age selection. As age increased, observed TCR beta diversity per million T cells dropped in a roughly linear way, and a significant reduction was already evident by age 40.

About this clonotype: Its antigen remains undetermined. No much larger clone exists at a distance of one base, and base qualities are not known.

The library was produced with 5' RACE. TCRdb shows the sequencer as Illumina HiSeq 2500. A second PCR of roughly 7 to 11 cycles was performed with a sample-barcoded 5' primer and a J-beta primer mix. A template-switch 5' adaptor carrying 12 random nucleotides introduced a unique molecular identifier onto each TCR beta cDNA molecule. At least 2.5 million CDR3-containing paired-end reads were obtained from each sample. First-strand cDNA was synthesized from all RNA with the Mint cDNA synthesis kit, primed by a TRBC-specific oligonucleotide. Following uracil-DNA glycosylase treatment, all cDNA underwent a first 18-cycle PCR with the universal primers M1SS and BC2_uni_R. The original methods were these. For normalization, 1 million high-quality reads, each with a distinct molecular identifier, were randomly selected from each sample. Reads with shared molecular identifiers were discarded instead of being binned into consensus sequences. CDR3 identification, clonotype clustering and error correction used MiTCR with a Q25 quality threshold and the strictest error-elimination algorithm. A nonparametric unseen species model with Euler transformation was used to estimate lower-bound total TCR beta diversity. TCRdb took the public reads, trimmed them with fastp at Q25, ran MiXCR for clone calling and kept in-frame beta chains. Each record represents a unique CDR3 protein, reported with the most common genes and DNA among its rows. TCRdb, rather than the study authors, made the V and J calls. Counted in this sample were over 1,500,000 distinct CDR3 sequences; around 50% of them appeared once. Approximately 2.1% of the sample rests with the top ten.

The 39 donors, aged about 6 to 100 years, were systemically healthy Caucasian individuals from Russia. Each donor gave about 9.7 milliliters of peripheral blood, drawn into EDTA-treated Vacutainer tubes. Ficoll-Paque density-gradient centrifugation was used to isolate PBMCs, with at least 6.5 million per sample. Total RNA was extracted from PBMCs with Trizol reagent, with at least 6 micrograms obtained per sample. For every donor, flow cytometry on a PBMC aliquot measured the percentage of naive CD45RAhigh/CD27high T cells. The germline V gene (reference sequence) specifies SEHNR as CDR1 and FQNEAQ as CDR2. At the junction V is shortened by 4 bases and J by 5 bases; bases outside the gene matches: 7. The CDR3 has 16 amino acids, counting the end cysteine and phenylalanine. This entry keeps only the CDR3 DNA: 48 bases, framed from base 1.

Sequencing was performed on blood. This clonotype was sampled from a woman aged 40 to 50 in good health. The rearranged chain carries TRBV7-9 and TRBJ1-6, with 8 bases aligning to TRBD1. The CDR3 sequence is CASSSGQGGNNSPLHF. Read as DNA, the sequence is TGTGCCAGCAGCTCAGGACAGGGCGGAAATAATTCACCCCTCCACTTT.